This T cell receptor (beta chain) was documented in a study of blood T cell repertoires in COVID-19. Looking at the study overall: The origin of the acute and convalescent COVID-19 samples was the United States, Italy and Spain. From T cells, B-cell-depleted T cells, or PBMCs came the material, which was cDNA or gDNA.

This CDR3 has 17 residues. Trimming removed 4 bases from V and 0 bases from J, with 16 bases in between. In germline, CDR1 is MNHNS, CDR2 SASEGT. In the study's own analysis: Amplifying reference gene primers gave estimates of nucleated cell counts. Assay: immunoSEQ multiplex PCR; the TCRdb copy retains only in-frame clones and omits some. That table is the source of V, J and clone size, and D and trimming were worked out from the DNA. The sample yields some 250,000 clones, around 84% seen once. The table lists this clone with a count of one. V gene TRBV6-1 combines with J gene TRBJ1-5, with D perhaps TRBD1 (5 bases). Sample: peripheral blood. This TCR came from a man between 60 and 75 years old with acute or convalescent COVID-19. CDR3 DNA sequence: TGTGCCAGCAGTGTCAGGGTACGGCAAGCTAGCAATCAGCCCCAGCATTTT. Translated: CASSVRVRQASNQPQHF.